This paragraph covers one T cell receptor beta chain sequence. These data are taken from a study of OX40 agonist ivuxolimab in advanced cancers. Sequenced by immunoSEQ multiplex PCR; TCRdb stores in-frame clones only, minus some. Among approximately 69,000 clones listed, 86% were seen once. CDR3 length equals 16 residues. Per germline, CDR1 LGHNA and CDR2 YSLEER. V shed 0 bases and J 3 bases; nucleotides not matched to a gene: 8. The receptor's source is an adult with an advanced solid tumor such as melanoma, head and neck, liver or kidney cancer. The sample was CD4+ or CD8+ T cells sorted from blood, taken in a trial of the OX40 agonist ivuxolimab. The chain couples TRBV4-3 to TRBJ2-7; 7 bases are shared with TRBD1. The DNA for the CDR3 is TGCGCCAGCAGCCAAGATTATCGGACAGGCGGCTACGAGCAGTACTTC. It is translated as CASSQDYRTGGYEQYF.